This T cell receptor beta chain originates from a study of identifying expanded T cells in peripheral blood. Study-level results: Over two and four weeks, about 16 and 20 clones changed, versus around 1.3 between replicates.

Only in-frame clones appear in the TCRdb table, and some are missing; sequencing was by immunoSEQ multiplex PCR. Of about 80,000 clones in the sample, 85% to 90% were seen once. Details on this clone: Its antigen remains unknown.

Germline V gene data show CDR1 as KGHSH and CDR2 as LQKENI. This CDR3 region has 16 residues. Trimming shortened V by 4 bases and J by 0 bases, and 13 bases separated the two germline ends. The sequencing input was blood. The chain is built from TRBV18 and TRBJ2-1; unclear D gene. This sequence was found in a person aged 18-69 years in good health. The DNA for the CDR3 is TGTGCCAGCTCACTCTACACGCCGAGCTCCTACAATGAGCAGTTCTTC. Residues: CASSLYTPSSYNEQFF.